Only a few counts were recorded for the clone carrying this T cell receptor beta chain. Its antigen is still unknown. Sequencing used immunoSEQ multiplex PCR; TCRdb keeps in-frame clones, though not all of them. The repertoire includes just under 50,000 clones, approximately 84% of them detected once, and around 0.48% sits in the top ten. The data were obtained in a study of graft-versus-host responses after intestinal transplantation. Study outcomes and limitations: Allografts of patients with graft-donor T cell macrochimerism showed high graft-versus-host to host-versus-graft clone ratios. Recipient marrow held GvH clones, some first seen in ileum or blood. Peak GvH clone levels in circulation were associated with early post-transplant HvG declines.

This TCR came from a human donor who was the organ donor for an intestinal transplant. This specimen was unstimulated CD4+ T cells sorted from spleen or lymph node cells, taken before transplant.

CDR3 nucleotide sequence: TGTGCCAGCGGGCGGGAGGGTCCGGAGGGGACCCAGTACTTC. Amino acid sequence: CASGREGPEGTQYF. The chain uses TRBV6-5 and TRBJ2-5; 9 bases are shared with TRBD2. The CDR3 length is 14 residues. V dropped 8 bases and J dropped 7; count of bases not matched to a gene: 11. CDR1 is MNHEY and CDR2 is SVGAGI in the germline V gene.